Presented here are 12 T cell receptor beta chains from one specimen sequenced in a study of blood T cell repertoires in COVID-19. Sequencing was performed with immunoSEQ multiplex PCR; in TCRdb, only in-frame clones are kept and a portion is missing. The sample yields about 59,000 clones, around 90% seen once. What was sequenced was peripheral blood. The receptors originated from a man older than 75 with acute or convalescent COVID-19.

V and J are TRBV3-1 (or the pseudogene TRBV3-2) and TRBJ1-2; 7 bases align to TRBD1. V lost 1 base and J lost 3; bases outside the gene matches: 8. Per the germline V gene, CDR1 is LGHDT and CDR2 is YNNKEL (reference sequence). This CDR3 is 16 amino acids long. CDR3 coding DNA: TGTGCCAGCAGCCAAGGTACCTGGGACAGTCACTATGGCTACACCTTC. Protein product: CASSQGTWDSHYGYTF.

This chain connects TRBV18 to TRBJ2-5, with TRBD1 matching 9 bases. From germline, CDR1 is KGHSH and CDR2 LQKENI. V was pared by 3 bases and J by 4 bases, with 9 bases of the junction left unmatched. The CDR3 is 16 residues long. CDR3 sequence reads: CASSPDRTGAGETQYF. CDR3 sequence (DNA): TGTGCCAGCTCACCCGACAGGACAGGGGCAGGAGAGACCCAGTACTTC. Based on the CDR3 plus reference TRBV18 and TRBJ2-5, the full variable domain is NAGVMQNPRHLVRRRGQEARLRCSPMKGHSHVYWYRQLPEEGLKFMVYLQKENIIDESGMPKERFSAEFPKEGPSILRIQQVVRGDSAAYFCASSPDRTGAGETQYFGPGTRLLVL.

The chain uses TRBV6-6 and TRBJ2-2; D unresolved. Trimming shortened V by 7 bases and J by 0 bases, and 9 bases separated the two germline ends. The germline V gene encodes CDR1 MNHNY and CDR2 SVGAGI (reference sequence). The CDR3 runs to 14 residues. DNA for the CDR3: TGTGCCAGCACTCTCCCGGCGAACACCGGGGAGCTGTTTTTT. Protein product: CASTLPANTGELFF.

CDR3 sequence: CASSQDRQTGGAFF. CDR3 bases: TGTGCCAGCAGCCAAGATCGCCAGACAGGGGGAGCTTTCTTT. V and J are TRBV3-1 (or the pseudogene TRBV3-2) and TRBJ1-1; 9 bases are a match to TRBD1. This CDR3 has 14 residues. Trimming cost V 0 bases and J 10 bases; bases outside gene matches: 6. CDR1 and CDR2 from the germline V gene are LGHDT and YNNKEL (reference sequence).

V gene TRBV6-5 combines with J gene TRBJ1-3; no definite D call. V lost 6 bases and J 4 bases, leaving 10 bases between the germline ends. From germline, CDR1 is MNHEY and CDR2 SVGAGI. This CDR3 has 13 residues. CDR3 in DNA: TGTGCCAGCAGCCTAACCCTAGGAAACACCATATATTTT. This sequence encodes CASSLTLGNTIYF.

The CDR3 DNA sequence: TGTGCCAGCAGTGATGGTCAGAACTATGGCTACACCTTC. As protein: CASSDGQNYGYTF. The rearrangement joins TRBV6-1 to TRBJ1-2; D uncertain. Trimming cost V 3 bases and J 2 bases, with 7 bases left between them. This CDR3 has 13 amino acids. Looked up from germline, CDR1 is MNHNS and CDR2 is SASEGT.

The chain uses TRBV3-1 (or the pseudogene TRBV3-2) and TRBJ2-5; 7 bases fit TRBD1. The CDR3 has 13 residues. Germline assignment: CDR1 LGHDT and CDR2 YNNKEL (reference sequence). V gave up 8 bases and J gave up 2 bases; unmatched junction bases: 5. CDR3 DNA: TGTGCCAGCTCGGGGACAGCTCAAGAGACCCAGTACTTC. This gives the protein CASSGTAQETQYF.

The chain joins TRBV12-3 or TRBV12-4 to TRBJ2-3; possibly TRBD1 for D (6 bases). Trimming shortened V by 10 bases and J by 5 bases, and 16 bases separated the two germline ends. The CDR3 sequence is 13 residues long. CDR3 loop: CATRGGRGDTQYF. CDR3 DNA: TGTGCCACCCGAGGGGGACGAGGAGATACGCAGTATTTT.

The chain links TRBV7-9 to TRBJ1-2; D possibly corresponds to TRBD1 (6 bases). Trimming left V 3 bases short and J 4 bases short, with 15 bases between. Germline-derived CDR1 and CDR2 are SEHNR and FQNEAQ (reference sequence). The CDR3 runs to 15 residues. The CDR3 sequence is CASSFGGRLSYGYTF. The CDR3 region has the DNA TGTGCCAGCAGCTTCGGGGGGCGACTGTCCTATGGCTACACCTTC.

The chain uses TRBV19 and TRBJ1-1, with a tentative D call TRBD1 (6 bases). CDR1 is LNHDA and CDR2 is SQIVND in the germline V gene (reference sequence). The V end was cut by 10 bases, the J end by 0 bases, with 9 bases between. The CDR3 consists of 12 residues. This chain's CDR3 is CATQGMNTEAFF. CDR3 in DNA: TGTGCCACACAGGGAATGAACACTGAAGCTTTCTTT.

In its sample, this clone was seen once. The chain has TRBV4-1 and TRBJ2-5, with 7 bases identical to TRBD1. V lost 0 bases and J lost 5; bases outside the gene matches: 6. CDR3 length equals 15 residues. CDR1 is MGHRA, CDR2 YSYEKL, per germline. CDR3 nucleotide sequence: TGCGCCAGCAGCCAAGAAACAGGGGTCTTGGAGACCCAGTACTTC. This gives the protein CASSQETGVLETQYF.

J is TRBJ2-3 and V is TRBV21-1; the D call TRBD2 from the table was never checked on the DNA. TRBV21-1 is flagged as a pseudogene. CDR3 length: 21 residues. CDR3: CASSLPRGPSGGAGGTDTQYF. The CDR3 DNA reads as TGTGCCAGCAGCCTCCCCCGCGGGCCTAGCGGGGGGGCAGGAGGCACAGATACGCAGTATTTT.